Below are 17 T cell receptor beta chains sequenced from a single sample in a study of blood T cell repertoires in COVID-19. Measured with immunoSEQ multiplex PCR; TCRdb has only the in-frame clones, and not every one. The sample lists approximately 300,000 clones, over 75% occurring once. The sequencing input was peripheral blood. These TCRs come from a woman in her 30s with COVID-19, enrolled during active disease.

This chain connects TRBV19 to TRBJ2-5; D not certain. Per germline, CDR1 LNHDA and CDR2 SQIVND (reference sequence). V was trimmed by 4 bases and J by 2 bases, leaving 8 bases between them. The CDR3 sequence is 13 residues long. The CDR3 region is CASSKTAQETQYF. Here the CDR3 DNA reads TGTGCCAGTAGTAAAACAGCTCAAGAGACCCAGTACTTC.

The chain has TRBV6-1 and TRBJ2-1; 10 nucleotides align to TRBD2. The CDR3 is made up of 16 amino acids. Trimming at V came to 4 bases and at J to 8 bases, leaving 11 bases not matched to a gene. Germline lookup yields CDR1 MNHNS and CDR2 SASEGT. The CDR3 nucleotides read TGTGCCAGCAGTGCCCTCAAGAGCGGGAGGGCGGATGAGCAGTTCTTC. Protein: CASSALKSGRADEQFF.

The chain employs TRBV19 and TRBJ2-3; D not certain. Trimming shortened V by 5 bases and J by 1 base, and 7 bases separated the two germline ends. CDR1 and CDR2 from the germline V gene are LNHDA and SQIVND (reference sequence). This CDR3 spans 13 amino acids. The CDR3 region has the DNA TGTGCCAGTAGTGTAGTCGGCACAGATACGCAGTATTTT. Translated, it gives CASSVVGTDTQYF.

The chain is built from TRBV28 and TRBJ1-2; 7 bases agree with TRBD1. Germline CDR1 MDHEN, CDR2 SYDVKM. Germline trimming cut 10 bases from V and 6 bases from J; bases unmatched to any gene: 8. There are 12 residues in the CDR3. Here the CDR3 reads CATEGQLNGYTF. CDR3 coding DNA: TGTGCCACAGAGGGACAGCTAAATGGCTACACCTTC.

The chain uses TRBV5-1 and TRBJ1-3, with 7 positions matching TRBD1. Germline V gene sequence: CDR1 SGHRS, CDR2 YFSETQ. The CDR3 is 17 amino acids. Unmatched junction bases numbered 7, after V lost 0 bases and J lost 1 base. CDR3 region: CASSLEGGGLSGNTIYF. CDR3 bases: TGCGCCAGCAGCTTGGAAGGGGGCGGCTTATCTGGAAACACCATATATTTT.

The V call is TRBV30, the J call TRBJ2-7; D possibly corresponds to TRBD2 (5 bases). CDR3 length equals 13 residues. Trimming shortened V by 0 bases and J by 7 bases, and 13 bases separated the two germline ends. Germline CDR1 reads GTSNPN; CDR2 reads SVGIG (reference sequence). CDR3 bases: TGTGCCTGGAGTGTAGGCGGCCCGGGAGAGCAGTACTTC. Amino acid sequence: CAWSVGGPGEQYF. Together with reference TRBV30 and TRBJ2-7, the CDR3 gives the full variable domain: SQTIHQWPATLVQPVGSPLSLECTVEGTSNPNLYWYRQAAGRGLQLLFYSVGIGQISSEVPQNLSASRPQDRQFILSSKKLLLSDSGFYLCAWSVGGPGEQYFGPGTRLTVT.

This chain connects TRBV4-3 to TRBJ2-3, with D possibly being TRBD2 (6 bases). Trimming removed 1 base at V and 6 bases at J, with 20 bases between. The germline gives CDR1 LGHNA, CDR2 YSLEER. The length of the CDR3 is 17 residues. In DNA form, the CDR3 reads TGCGCCAGCAGCCAAGTGGATATGACGGGAGAGGCGGATACGCAGTATTTT. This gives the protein CASSQVDMTGEADTQYF.

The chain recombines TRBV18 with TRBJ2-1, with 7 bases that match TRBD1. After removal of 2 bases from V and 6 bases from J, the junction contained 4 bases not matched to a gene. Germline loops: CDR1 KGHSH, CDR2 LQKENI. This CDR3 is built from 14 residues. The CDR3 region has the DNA TGTGCCAGCTCACCAGGACAGGAAAGCAATGAGCAGTTCTTC. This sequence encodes CASSPGQESNEQFF.

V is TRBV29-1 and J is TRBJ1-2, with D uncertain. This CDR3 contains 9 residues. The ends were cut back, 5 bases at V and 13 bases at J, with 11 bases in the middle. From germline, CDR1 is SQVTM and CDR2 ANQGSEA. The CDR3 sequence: CSVRAPPTF. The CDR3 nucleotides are TGCAGCGTTCGAGCGCCCCCCACCTTC.

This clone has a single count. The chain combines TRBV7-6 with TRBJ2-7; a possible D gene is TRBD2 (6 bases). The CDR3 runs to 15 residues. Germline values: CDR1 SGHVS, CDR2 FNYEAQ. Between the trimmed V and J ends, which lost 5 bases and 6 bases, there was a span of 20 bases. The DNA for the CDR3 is TGTGCCAGCAGCAGCCGGCGGGACTCCCTGGGCGAGCAGTACTTC. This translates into CASSSRRDSLGEQYF.

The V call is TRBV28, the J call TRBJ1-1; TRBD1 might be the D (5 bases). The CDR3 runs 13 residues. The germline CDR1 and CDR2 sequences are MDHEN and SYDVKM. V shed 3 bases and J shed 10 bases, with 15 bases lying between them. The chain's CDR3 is CASSFPTWGGAFF. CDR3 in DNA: TGTGCCAGCAGTTTCCCGACCTGGGGGGGAGCTTTCTTT.

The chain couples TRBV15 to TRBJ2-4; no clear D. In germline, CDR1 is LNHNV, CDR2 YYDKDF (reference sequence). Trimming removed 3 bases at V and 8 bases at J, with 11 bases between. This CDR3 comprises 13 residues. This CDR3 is CATSRSPSHIQYF. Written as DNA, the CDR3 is TGTGCCACCAGCAGGAGCCCCTCGCACATTCAGTACTTC.

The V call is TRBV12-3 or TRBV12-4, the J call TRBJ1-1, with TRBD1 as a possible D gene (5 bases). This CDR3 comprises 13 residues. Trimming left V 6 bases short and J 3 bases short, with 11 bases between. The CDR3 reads CASRVTGYTEAFF. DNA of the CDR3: TGTGCCAGCAGGGTAACAGGATACACTGAAGCTTTCTTT.

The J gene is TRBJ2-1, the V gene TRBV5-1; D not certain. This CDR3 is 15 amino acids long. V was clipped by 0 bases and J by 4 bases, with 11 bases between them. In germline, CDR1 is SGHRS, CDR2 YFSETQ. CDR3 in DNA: TGCGCCAGCAGCTTGGCCTCGTATACTTACAATGAGCAGTTCTTC. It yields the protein CASSLASYTYNEQFF.

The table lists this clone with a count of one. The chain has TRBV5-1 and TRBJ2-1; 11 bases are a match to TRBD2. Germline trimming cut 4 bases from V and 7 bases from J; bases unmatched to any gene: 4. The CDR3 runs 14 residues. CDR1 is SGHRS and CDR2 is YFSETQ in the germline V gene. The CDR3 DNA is TGCGCCAGCAGCCAGGGGACTAGCGGAAATGAGCAGTTCTTC. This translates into CASSQGTSGNEQFF.

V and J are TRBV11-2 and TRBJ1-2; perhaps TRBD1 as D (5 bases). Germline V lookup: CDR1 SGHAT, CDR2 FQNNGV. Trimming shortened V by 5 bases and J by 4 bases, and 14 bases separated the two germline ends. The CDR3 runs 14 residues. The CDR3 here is CASSARGTAYGYTF. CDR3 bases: TGTGCCAGCAGCGCACGCGGGACGGCCTATGGCTACACCTTC. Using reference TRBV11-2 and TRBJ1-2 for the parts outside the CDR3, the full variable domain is EAGVAQSPRYKIIEKRQSVAFWCNPISGHATLYWYQQILGQGPKLLIQFQNNGVVDDSQLPKDRFSAERLKGVDSTLKIQPAKLEDSAVYLCASSARGTAYGYTFGSGTRLTVV.

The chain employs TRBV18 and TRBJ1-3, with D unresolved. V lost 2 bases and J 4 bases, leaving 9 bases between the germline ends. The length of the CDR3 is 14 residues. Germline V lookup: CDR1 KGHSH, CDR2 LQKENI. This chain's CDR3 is CASSPVRQGNTIYF. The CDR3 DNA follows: TGTGCCAGCTCACCAGTCCGTCAGGGAAACACCATATATTTT.